The 17 T cell receptor beta chains given below trace back to one sample, sequenced in a study of CD8 T cells in Susac syndrome. It was with random hexamers that about 0.45 to 1 ug RNA was reverse transcribed. TCRdb reanalysed the immunoSEQ multiplex PCR reads using MiXCR and keeps one entry per CDR3 protein. In the table there are about 150,000 distinct CDR3 sequences, around 95% of which are singletons. Sequences were obtained from CD8+ T cells from PBMCs. All receptors come from a human donor with multiple sclerosis.

The chain recombines TRBV29-1 with TRBJ2-1; D might be TRBD2 (5 bases). Trimming shortened V by 5 bases and J by 10 bases, and 12 bases separated the two germline ends. The CDR3 extends over 11 amino acids. Germline CDR1 reads SQVTM; CDR2 reads ANQGSEA. CDR3 residues: CSVHGRGEQFF. For the CDR3, the DNA is TGCAGCGTTCATGGGCGAGGGGAGCAGTTCTTC.

V is TRBV7-9 and J is TRBJ1-2; D is unclear. The V and J ends lost 4 bases and 2 bases respectively, with 17 bases between them. Germline V gene sequence: CDR1 SEHNR, CDR2 FQNEAQ (reference sequence). This CDR3 is built from 16 residues. The CDR3 reads CASSSHGSLGNYGYTF. Written as DNA, the CDR3 is TGTGCCAGCAGCTCCCACGGGTCCCTGGGAAACTATGGCTACACCTTC.

This chain links TRBV12-3 or TRBV12-4 with TRBJ1-1; D gene ambiguous. The ends were cut back, 6 bases at V and 5 bases at J, with 13 bases in the middle. The CDR3 totals 13 residues. CDR3 nucleotides: TGTGCCAGCAGCACTAGTCTGGGAACTGAAGCTTTCTTT. Amino acid sequence: CASSTSLGTEAFF.

The chain employs TRBV4-1 and TRBJ2-3, with D perhaps given as TRBD1 or TRBD2 (5 bases each). CDR1 is MGHRA and CDR2 is YSYEKL in the germline V gene. The CDR3 extends over 15 amino acids. With 4 bases removed from V and 5 bases from J, the gap between germline ends came to 16 bases. Here the CDR3 reads CASSPTRDRRDTQYF. The CDR3, as DNA: TGCGCCAGCAGCCCTACCCGGGACCGCAGAGATACGCAGTATTTT.

This rearrangement joins TRBV5-4 to TRBJ2-7, with 9 bases lining up with TRBD2. The trim removed 1 base at V and 3 bases at J, leaving 5 bases unmatched. The germline CDR1 and CDR2 sequences are SGHNT and YYREEE (reference sequence). There are 15 residues in the CDR3. The CDR3 loop reads CASSLLGGGGYEQYF. The CDR3 region has the DNA TGTGCCAGCAGCTTGCTTGGCGGGGGGGGCTACGAGCAGTACTTC.

The chain couples TRBV27 to TRBJ2-7, with D possibly being TRBD1 (5 bases). This CDR3 is built from 15 residues. Trimming pared 5 bases from V and 0 bases from J, leaving 14 bases between. Germline V lookup: CDR1 MNHEY, CDR2 SMNVEV (reference sequence). The CDR3 is CASSPSKGDSYEQYF. The CDR3 nucleotides are TGTGCCAGCAGTCCTTCGAAAGGGGACTCCTACGAGCAGTACTTC.

The rearrangement joins TRBV20-1 to TRBJ1-2, with TRBD1 identical over 12 bases. This CDR3 contains 17 residues. Trimming at V came to 6 bases and at J to 2 bases, leaving 13 bases not matched to a gene. Looked up from germline, CDR1 is DFQATT and CDR2 is SNEGSKA (reference sequence). For the CDR3, the DNA is TGCAGTGCCTTCGATTTCCGGGACAGGGGGCGGAACTATGGCTACACCTTC. Translating it yields CSAFDFRDRGRNYGYTF.

The chain couples TRBV20-1 to TRBJ2-1; 10 nucleotides agree with TRBD2. Germline CDR1 DFQATT, CDR2 SNEGSKA (reference sequence). The CDR3 has 14 residues. Trimming took 4 bases from V and 4 from J; bases not matched to a gene: 4. CDR3 protein: CSATLAGEYNEQFF. CDR3 DNA sequence: TGCAGTGCTACTCTAGCGGGGGAGTACAATGAGCAGTTCTTC.

V is TRBV9 and J is TRBJ1-6; D unresolved. Germline V gene lookup returns CDR1 SGDLS and CDR2 YYNGEE. The CDR3 covers 14 residues. V was clipped by 4 bases and J by 7 bases, with 12 bases between them. The CDR3 coding sequence is TGTGCCAGCAGCCCGGGGAGTGGGAATTCACCCCTCCACTTT. It specifies CASSPGSGNSPLHF.

The chain carries TRBV20-1 and TRBJ1-1; no definite D call. Germline values: CDR1 DFQATT, CDR2 SNEGSKA (reference sequence). The CDR3 length is 13 residues. Trimming left V 3 bases short and J 0 bases short, with 8 bases between. The CDR3 loop reads CSASVTMNTEAFF. DNA of the CDR3: TGCAGTGCTAGCGTGACCATGAACACTGAAGCTTTCTTT.

The CDR3 DNA follows: TGTGCCAGCAGTAACACAGGACCCCTCTATGGCTACACCTTC. Residues: CASSNTGPLYGYTF. The V gene is TRBV27, the J gene TRBJ1-2, with TRBD1 as a possible D gene (5 bases). With 5 bases removed from V and 4 bases from J, the gap between germline ends came to 14 bases. This CDR3 has 14 amino acids. CDR1 is MNHEY and CDR2 is SMNVEV in the germline V gene (reference sequence).

This chain links TRBV28 with TRBJ1-6; TRBD1 matches at 9 bases. V shed 5 bases and J 10 bases; nucleotides not matched to a gene: 18. CDR3 length equals 18 residues. Germline CDR1 and CDR2: MDHEN and SYDVKM. CDR3: CASSNRPLGQGSRSPLHF. Here the CDR3 DNA reads TGTGCCAGCAGTAACCGACCCTTGGGACAGGGTAGTAGATCACCCCTCCACTTT.

The chain couples TRBV4-1 to TRBJ1-6; perhaps TRBD1 as D (6 bases). The V gene lost 4 bases and the J gene lost 7 bases, with 23 bases spanning the gap. The CDR3 sequence is 18 residues long. The V gene's germline CDR1 is MGHRA and CDR2 YSYEKL. CDR3 amino acids: CASSLATPIGTQNSPLHF. For the CDR3, the DNA is TGCGCCAGCAGCCTCGCGACCCCAATCGGGACACAAAATTCACCCCTCCACTTT.

The chain carries TRBV15 and TRBJ2-4, with D unresolved. V lost 10 bases and J lost 0, with 10 bases in between. The CDR3 sequence is 13 residues long. The V gene's germline CDR1 is LNHNV and CDR2 YYDKDF (reference sequence). Written as DNA, the CDR3 is TGTGCCATCTCCCCAATAGCCAAAAACATTCAGTACTTC. This codes for CAISPIAKNIQYF. Complete variable domain (other parts from reference TRBV15 and TRBJ2-4): DAMVIQNPRYQVTQFGKPVTLSCSQTLNHNVMYWYQQKSSQAPKLLFHYYDKDFNNEADTPDNFQSRRPNTSFCFLDIRSPGLGDTAMYLCAISPIAKNIQYFGAGTRLSVL.

This clonotype came up once. The chain carries TRBV2 and TRBJ2-1, with 7 bases matching TRBD2. The V and J ends lost 8 bases and 2 bases, in that order; junction bases with no gene match: 3. This CDR3 is built from 13 residues. Germline V lookup: CDR1 SNHLY, CDR2 FYNNEI. The CDR3 here is CASSRGAYNEQFF. The CDR3 DNA sequence: TGTGCCAGCTCCCGGGGGGCCTACAATGAGCAGTTCTTC.

The chain is built from TRBV27 and TRBJ2-1; D gene unclear. CDR3 size: 12 residues. The germline V and J ends were trimmed by 5 bases and 5 bases, with 7 bases remaining between them. Germline loops: CDR1 MNHEY, CDR2 SMNVEV (reference sequence). Written as DNA, the CDR3 is TGTGCCAGCAGTAGGGTTAACAATGAGCAGTTCTTC. This sequence encodes CASSRVNNEQFF.

The rearrangement links TRBV7-2 to TRBJ2-4; perhaps TRBD2 as D (7 bases). The V and J ends lost 4 bases and 0 bases respectively, with 13 bases between them. The CDR3 consists of 16 residues. In germline, CDR1 is SGHTA, CDR2 FQGNSA. CDR3 DNA sequence: TGTGCCAGCAGCTCGCCGGGGGGCCTAGCCAAAAACATTCAGTACTTC. This gives the protein CASSSPGGLAKNIQYF.